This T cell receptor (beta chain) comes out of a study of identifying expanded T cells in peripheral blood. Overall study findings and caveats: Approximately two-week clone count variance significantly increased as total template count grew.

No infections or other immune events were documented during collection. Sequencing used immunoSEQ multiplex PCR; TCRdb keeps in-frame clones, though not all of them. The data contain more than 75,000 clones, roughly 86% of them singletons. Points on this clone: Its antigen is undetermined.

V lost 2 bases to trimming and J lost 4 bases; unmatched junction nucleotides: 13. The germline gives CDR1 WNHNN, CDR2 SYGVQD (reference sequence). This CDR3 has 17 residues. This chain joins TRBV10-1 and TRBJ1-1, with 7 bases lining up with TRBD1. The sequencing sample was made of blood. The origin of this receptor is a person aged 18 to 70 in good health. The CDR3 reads CASSEPHRGGGLTEAFF. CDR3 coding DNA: TGCGCCAGCAGTGAGCCCCACAGGGGAGGAGGCCTCACTGAAGCTTTCTTT.